This T cell receptor beta chain was found in a study of blood T cell repertoires in COVID-19. TCRdb keeps only in-frame clones here, not all; method: immunoSEQ multiplex PCR. This sample has about 170,000 clones, with approximately 82% found just once. CDR3 length equals 12 residues. The ends lost 8 bases at V and 2 bases at J; junction bases unmatched: 2. The germline gives CDR1 MDHEN, CDR2 SYDVKM. This clonotype was obtained from a woman aged 50 to 65 who had recovered from COVID-19. The sample consisted of PBMCs or T cells enriched from blood (not recorded which). This chain connects TRBV28 to TRBJ1-2; 7 nucleotides align to TRBD1. CDR3 DNA: TGTGCCAGCGAGGGACAGAACTATGGCTACACCTTC. It encodes CASEGQNYGYTF.